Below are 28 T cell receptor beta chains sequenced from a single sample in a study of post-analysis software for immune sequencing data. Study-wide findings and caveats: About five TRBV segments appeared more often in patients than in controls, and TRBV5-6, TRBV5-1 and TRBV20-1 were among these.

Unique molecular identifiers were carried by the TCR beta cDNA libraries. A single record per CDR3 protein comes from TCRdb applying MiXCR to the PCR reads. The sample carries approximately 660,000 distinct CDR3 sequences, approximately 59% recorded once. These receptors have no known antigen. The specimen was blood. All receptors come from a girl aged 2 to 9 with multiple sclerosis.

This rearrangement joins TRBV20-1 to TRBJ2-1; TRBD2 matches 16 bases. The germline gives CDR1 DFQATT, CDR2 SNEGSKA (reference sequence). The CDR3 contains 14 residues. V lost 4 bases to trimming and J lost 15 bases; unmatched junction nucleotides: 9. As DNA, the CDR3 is TGCAGTGCTAAGGGACTAGCGGGAGGGATGGTTACGTTCTTC. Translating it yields CSAKGLAGGMVTFF.

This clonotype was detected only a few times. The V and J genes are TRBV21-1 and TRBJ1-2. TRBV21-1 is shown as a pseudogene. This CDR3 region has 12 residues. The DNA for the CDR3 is TGTGCCAGCAGCAAAACGGGACGGGGCTACACCTTC. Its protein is CASSKTGRGYTF.

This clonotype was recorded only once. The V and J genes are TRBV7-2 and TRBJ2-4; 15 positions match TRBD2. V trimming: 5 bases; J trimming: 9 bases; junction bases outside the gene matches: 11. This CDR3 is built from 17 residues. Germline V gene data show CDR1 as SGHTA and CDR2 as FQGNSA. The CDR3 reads CASSPPGTSGGQSIQYF. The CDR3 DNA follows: TGTGCCAGCAGCCCCCCCGGGACTAGCGGGGGGCAGAGCATTCAGTACTTC.

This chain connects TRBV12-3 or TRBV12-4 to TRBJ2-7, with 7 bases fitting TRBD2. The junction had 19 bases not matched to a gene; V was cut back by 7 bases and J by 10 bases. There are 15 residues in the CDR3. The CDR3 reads CASKRRGTSQTGQYF. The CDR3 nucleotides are TGTGCCAGCAAGCGGCGGGGGACTTCTCAAACCGGTCAGTACTTC.

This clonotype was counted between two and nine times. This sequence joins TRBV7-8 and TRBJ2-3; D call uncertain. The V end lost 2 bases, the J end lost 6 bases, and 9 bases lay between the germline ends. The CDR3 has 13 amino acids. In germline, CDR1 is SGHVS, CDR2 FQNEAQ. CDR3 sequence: CASSLTRLDTQYF. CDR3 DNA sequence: TGTGCCAGCAGCTTAACGAGGTTGGATACGCAGTATTTT. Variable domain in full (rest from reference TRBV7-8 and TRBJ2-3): GAGVSQSPRYKVAKRGQDVALRCDPISGHVSLFWYQQALGQGPEFLTYFQNEAQLDKSGLPSDRFFAERPEGSVSTLKIQRTQQEDSAVYLCASSLTRLDTQYFGPGTRLTVL.

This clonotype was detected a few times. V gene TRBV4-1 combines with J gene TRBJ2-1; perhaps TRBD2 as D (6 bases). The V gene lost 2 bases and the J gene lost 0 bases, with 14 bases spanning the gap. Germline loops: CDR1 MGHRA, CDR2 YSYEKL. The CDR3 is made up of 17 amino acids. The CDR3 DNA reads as TGCGCCAGCAGCCAATTCCCTAGCGAGAGCTCCTACAATGAGCAGTTCTTC. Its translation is CASSQFPSESSYNEQFF.

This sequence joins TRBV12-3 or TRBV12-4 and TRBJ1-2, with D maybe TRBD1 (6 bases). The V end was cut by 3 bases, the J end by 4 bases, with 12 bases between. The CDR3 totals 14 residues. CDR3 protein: CASSFNRVAYGYTF. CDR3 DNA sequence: TGTGCCAGCAGTTTCAACAGGGTTGCCTATGGCTACACCTTC.

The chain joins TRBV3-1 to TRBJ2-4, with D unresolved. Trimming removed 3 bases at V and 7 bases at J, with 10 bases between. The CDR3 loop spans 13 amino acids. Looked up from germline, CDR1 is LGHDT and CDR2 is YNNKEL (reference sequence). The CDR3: CASSHGDNNIQYF. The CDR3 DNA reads TGTGCCAGCAGCCATGGGGATAACAACATTCAGTACTTC.

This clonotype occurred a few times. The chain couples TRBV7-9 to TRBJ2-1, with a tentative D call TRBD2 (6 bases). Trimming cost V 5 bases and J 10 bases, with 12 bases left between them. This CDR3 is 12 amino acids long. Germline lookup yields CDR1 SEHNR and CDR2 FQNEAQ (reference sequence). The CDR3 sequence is CASSQTSGEQFF. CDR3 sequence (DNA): TGTGCCAGCAGCCAGACTAGTGGGGAGCAGTTCTTC.

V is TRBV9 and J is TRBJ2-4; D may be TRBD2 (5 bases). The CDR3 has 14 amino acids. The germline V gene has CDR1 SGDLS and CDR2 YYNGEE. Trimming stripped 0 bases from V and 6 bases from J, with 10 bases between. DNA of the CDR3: TGTGCCAGCAGCGTAGAGGTTGCGGGAAACATTCAGTACTTC. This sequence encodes CASSVEVAGNIQYF.

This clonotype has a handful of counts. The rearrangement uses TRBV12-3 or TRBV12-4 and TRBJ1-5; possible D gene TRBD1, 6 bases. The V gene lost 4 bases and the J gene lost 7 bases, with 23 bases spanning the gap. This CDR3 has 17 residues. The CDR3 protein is CASSYVGAKYAAQPQHF. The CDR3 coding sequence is TGTGCCAGCAGTTACGTGGGGGCCAAGTACGCGGCCCAGCCCCAGCATTTT.

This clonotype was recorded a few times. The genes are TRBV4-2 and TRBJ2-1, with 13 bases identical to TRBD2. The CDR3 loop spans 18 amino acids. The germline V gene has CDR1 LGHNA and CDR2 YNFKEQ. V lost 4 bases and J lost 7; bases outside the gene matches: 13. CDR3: CASSPLWGLAGPTNEQFF. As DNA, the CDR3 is TGTGCCAGCAGCCCGCTATGGGGACTAGCGGGACCCACTAATGAGCAGTTCTTC.

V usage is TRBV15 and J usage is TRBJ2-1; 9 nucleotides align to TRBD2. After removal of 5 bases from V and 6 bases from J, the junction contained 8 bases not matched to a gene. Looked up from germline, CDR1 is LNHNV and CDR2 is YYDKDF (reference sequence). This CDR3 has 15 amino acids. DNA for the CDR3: TGTGCCACCAGCCCCCGAGGTAGCGGGAGCAATGAGCAGTTCTTC. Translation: CATSPRGSGSNEQFF. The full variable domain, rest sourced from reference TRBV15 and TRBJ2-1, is DAMVIQNPRYQVTQFGKPVTLSCSQTLNHNVMYWYQQKSSQAPKLLFHYYDKDFNNEADTPDNFQSRRPNTSFCFLDIRSPGLGDTAMYLCATSPRGSGSNEQFFGPGTRLTVL.

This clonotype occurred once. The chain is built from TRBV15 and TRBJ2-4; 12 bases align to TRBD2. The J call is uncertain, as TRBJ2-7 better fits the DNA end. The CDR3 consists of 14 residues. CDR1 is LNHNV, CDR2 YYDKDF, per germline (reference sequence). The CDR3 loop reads CATSPGLAGSEQYF. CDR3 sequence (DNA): TGTGCCACCAGTCCCGGACTAGCGGGATCCGAGCAGTACTTC.

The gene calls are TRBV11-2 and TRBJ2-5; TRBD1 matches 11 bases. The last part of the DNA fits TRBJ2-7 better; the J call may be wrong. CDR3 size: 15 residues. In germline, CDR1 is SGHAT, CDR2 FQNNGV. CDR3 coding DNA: TGTGCCAGCAGCTTGCTGGACAGGGGGCAAGACGAGCAGTACTTC. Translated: CASSLLDRGQDEQYF.

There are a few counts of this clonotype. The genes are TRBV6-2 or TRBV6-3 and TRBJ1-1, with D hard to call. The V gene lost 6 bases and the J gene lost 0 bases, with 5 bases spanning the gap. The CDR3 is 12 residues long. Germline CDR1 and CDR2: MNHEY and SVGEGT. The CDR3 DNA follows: TGTGCCAGCAGAAGAATGAACACTGAAGCTTTCTTT. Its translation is CASRRMNTEAFF.

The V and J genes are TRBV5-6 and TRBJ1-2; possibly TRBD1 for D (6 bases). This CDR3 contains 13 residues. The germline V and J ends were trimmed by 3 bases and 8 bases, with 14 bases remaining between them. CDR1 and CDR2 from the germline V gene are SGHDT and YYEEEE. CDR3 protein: CASSYYRESGYTF. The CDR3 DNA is TGTGCCAGCAGCTACTACAGGGAATCAGGCTACACCTTC.

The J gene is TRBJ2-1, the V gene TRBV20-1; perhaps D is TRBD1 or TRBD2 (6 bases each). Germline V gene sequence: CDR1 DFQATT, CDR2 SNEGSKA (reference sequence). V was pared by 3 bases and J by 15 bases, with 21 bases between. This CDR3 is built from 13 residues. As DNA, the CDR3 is TGCAGTGCTAGTCCTAAGGGGGGTGGGTCTCGGTTCTTC. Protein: CSASPKGGGSRFF.

The CDR3, as DNA: TGTGCCAGCAGCCGGGGACTAGCGGGGCCCACAGATACGCAGTATTTT. The encoded protein is CASSRGLAGPTDTQYF. The V call is TRBV7-2, the J call TRBJ2-3, with 13 bases lining up with TRBD2. V shed 5 bases, J shed 2 bases, and the junction held 4 bases outside the gene matches. The CDR3 length is 16 residues. CDR1 is SGHTA and CDR2 is FQGNSA in the germline V gene.

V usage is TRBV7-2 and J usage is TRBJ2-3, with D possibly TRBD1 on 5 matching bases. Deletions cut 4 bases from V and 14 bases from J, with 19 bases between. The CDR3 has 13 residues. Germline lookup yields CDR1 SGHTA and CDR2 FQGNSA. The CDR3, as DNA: TGTGCCAGCAGCTCCACCCAGGGCAGAGCGCCGTATTTT. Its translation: CASSSTQGRAPYF.

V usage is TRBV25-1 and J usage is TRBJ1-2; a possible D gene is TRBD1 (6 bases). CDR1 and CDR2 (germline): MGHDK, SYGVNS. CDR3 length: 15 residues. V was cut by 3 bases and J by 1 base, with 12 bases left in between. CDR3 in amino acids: CASSENQQGNYGYTF. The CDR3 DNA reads TGTGCCAGCAGTGAGAACCAACAGGGTAACTATGGCTACACCTTC.

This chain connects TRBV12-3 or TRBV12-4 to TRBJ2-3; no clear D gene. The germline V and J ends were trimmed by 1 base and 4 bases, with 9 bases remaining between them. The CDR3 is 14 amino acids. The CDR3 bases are TGTGCCAGCAGTTTAGACAGTATGTCAGATACGCAGTATTTT. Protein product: CASSLDSMSDTQYF.

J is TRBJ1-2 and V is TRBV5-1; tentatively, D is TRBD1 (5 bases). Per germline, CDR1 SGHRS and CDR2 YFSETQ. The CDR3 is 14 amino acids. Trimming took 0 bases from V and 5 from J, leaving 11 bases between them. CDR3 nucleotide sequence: TGCGCCAGCAGCTTGGCAGAGAGGGGTTATGGCTACACCTTC. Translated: CASSLAERGYGYTF.

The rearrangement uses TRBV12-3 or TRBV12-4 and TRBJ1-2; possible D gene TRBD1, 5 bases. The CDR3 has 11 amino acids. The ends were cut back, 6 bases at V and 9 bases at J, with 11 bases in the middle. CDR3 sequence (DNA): TGTGCCAGCAGCCTGCGGGGGAGCTACACCTTC. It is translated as CASSLRGSYTF.

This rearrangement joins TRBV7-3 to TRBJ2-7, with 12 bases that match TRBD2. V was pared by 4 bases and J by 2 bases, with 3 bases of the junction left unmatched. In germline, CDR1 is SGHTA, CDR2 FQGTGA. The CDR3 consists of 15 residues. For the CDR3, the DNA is TGTGCCAGCAGCTGGACTAGCGGGGTTACCTACGAGCAGTACTTC. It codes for CASSWTSGVTYEQYF. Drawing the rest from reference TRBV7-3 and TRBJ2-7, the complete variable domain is GAGVSQTPSNKVTEKGKYVELRCDPISGHTALYWYRQSLGQGPEFLIYFQGTGAADDSGLPNDRFFAVRPEGSVSTLKIQRTERGDSAVYLCASSWTSGVTYEQYFGPGTRLTVT.

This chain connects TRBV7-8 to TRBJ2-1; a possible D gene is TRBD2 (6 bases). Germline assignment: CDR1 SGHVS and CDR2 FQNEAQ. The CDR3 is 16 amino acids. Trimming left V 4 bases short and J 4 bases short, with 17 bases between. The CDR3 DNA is TGTGCCAGCAGCTCCCGGGACTCGTCCCCTTACAATGAGCAGTTCTTC. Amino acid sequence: CASSSRDSSPYNEQFF.

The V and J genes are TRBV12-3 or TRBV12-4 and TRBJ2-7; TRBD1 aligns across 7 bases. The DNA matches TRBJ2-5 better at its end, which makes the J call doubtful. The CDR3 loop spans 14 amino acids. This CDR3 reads CASRQWPGQETQYF. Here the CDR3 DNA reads TGTGCCAGCAGACAATGGCCGGGACAGGAGACCCAGTACTTC.

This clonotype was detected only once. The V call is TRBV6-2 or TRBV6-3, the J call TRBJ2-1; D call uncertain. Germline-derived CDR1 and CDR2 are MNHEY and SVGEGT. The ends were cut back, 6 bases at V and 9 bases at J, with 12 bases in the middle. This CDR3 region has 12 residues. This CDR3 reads CASSRYLAEQFF. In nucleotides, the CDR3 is TGTGCCAGCAGCCGATATTTAGCTGAGCAGTTCTTC.